The 25 T cell receptor beta chains below were found in one sample sequenced in a study of T-cell memory formation after mild COVID-19. One entry per CDR3 protein, called by TCRdb with MiXCR from the 5' RACE reads. Of hundreds of thousands of distinct CDR3 sequences listed, around a sixth are singletons. Sequencing input: PBMCs or a T cell subset sorted from them (not recorded which). The receptors originated from an adult woman who had mild COVID-19 (a few samples of this study predate the infection). Cell type and time point are not known.

This clonotype was counted a few times. The V gene is TRBV20-1, the J gene TRBJ2-7; maybe TRBD2 (5 bases). Trimming cost V 3 bases and J 0 bases, with 12 bases left between them. The CDR3 covers 14 residues. The germline CDR1 and CDR2 sequences are DFQATT and SNEGSKA (reference sequence). Here the CDR3 reads CSARVAPGSYEQYF. CDR3 nucleotides: TGCAGTGCTAGGGTAGCGCCCGGCTCCTACGAGCAGTACTTC.

This clonotype turned up a few times. The chain couples TRBV9 to TRBJ1-1, with D unclear. Trimming shortened V by 2 bases and J by 0 bases, and 11 bases separated the two germline ends. The CDR3 is 15 amino acids. Germline-derived CDR1 and CDR2 are SGDLS and YYNGEE. The CDR3 nucleotides are TGTGCCAGCAGCGTGCTGGAGAACCTGAACACTGAAGCTTTCTTT. The encoded protein is CASSVLENLNTEAFF.

The V call is TRBV12-3 or TRBV12-4, the J call TRBJ2-1; possible D gene TRBD1, 5 bases. With 6 bases removed from V and 13 bases from J, the gap between germline ends came to 16 bases. CDR3 size: 12 residues. The CDR3 DNA follows: TGTGCCAGCAGCCGCCCCCACAGGTCTCAGTTCTTC. As protein: CASSRPHRSQFF.

A few counts support this clonotype. The V gene is TRBV5-1, the J gene TRBJ2-5; 7 bases agree with TRBD2. The V gene's germline CDR1 is SGHRS and CDR2 YFSETQ. This CDR3 is built from 14 residues. After removal of 3 bases from V and 6 bases from J, the junction contained 8 bases not matched to a gene. This chain's CDR3 is CASSSIAGVKTQYF. In nucleotides, the CDR3 is TGCGCCAGCAGCTCCATAGCGGGCGTGAAGACCCAGTACTTC.

This clonotype was found a few times. V usage is TRBV20-1 and J usage is TRBJ1-2; 9 positions agree with TRBD1. The germline gives CDR1 DFQATT, CDR2 SNEGSKA (reference sequence). Unmatched junction bases numbered 11, after V lost 7 bases and J lost 8 bases. The CDR3 sequence is 13 residues long. The CDR3 loop reads CSVTETGGRGYTF. CDR3 DNA: TGCAGTGTGACGGAGACAGGGGGTAGGGGCTACACCTTC.

The CDR3 is CASNRDRGFATNEKLFF. CDR3 DNA: TGTGCCAGCAACCGGGACAGGGGGTTTGCAACTAATGAAAAACTGTTTTTT. The rearrangement uses TRBV7-9 and TRBJ1-4, with 11 positions matching TRBD1. Losses at the gene ends were 7 bases for V and 0 bases for J; bases not matched to a gene: 7. There are 17 residues in the CDR3. The germline V gene encodes CDR1 SEHNR and CDR2 FQNEAQ (reference sequence).

The chain combines TRBV24-1 with TRBJ2-7, with 9 bases aligning to TRBD1. The germline V gene has CDR1 KGHDR and CDR2 SFDVKD. CDR3 length: 15 amino acids. The ends lost 3 bases at V and 2 bases at J; junction bases unmatched: 4. DNA of the CDR3: TGTGCCACCAGTGATCCCGGGACAGGGACCTACGAGCAGTACTTC. Translated: CATSDPGTGTYEQYF.

The DNA for the CDR3 is TGTGCCTGGATGGACAGGGGGCGCATCAGGGATGGCTACACCTTC. Translated, it gives CAWMDRGRIRDGYTF. This sequence joins TRBV30 and TRBJ1-2, with 11 bases matching TRBD1. Germline V gene lookup returns CDR1 GTSNPN and CDR2 SVGIG (reference sequence). The V and J ends lost 4 bases and 6 bases, in that order; junction bases with no gene match: 10. The CDR3 sequence is 15 residues long. The variable domain in full, with the rest retrieved from reference TRBV30 and TRBJ1-2, is SQTIHQWPATLVQPVGSPLSLECTVEGTSNPNLYWYRQAAGRGLQLLFYSVGIGQISSEVPQNLSASRPQDRQFILSSKKLLLSDSGFYLCAWMDRGRIRDGYTFGSGTRLTVV.

This clonotype was seen a few times. The chain joins TRBV5-1 to TRBJ2-7; D may be TRBD2 (6 bases). This CDR3 region has 14 residues. Trimming shortened V by 5 bases and J by 3 bases, and 15 bases separated the two germline ends. The germline V gene has CDR1 SGHRS and CDR2 YFSETQ. CDR3 sequence reads: CASSRRDGGYEQYF. The CDR3 coding sequence is TGCGCCAGCAGTCGGCGGGACGGGGGCTACGAGCAGTACTTC.

This clonotype has only a few counts. The chain combines TRBV5-1 with TRBJ2-7, with D maybe TRBD1 (6 bases). This CDR3 is built from 14 residues. CDR1 is SGHRS and CDR2 is YFSETQ in the germline V gene. The V end lost 1 base, the J end lost 3 bases, and 11 bases lay between the germline ends. The CDR3 is CASSLNQGLYEQYF. The CDR3 nucleotides read TGCGCCAGCAGCTTGAATCAGGGGCTCTACGAGCAGTACTTC.

This clonotype has a count of ten or more. The chain couples TRBV29-1 to TRBJ2-3, with a possible D match to TRBD1 (6 bases). CDR1 and CDR2 (germline): SQVTM, ANQGSEA. V lost 5 bases and J lost 4, with 7 bases in between. CDR3 length: 11 residues. The CDR3 nucleotides read TGCAGCGTTAACAGGGCAGATACGCAGTATTTT. Amino acid sequence: CSVNRADTQYF.

The V and J genes are TRBV21-1 and TRBJ2-3; the D call of TRBD2 is as the table states it, not checked on the DNA. TRBV21-1 counts as a pseudogene. This CDR3 contains 16 residues. The CDR3 sequence is CASSKGGSNRTDTQYF. The CDR3 DNA sequence: TGTGCCAGCAGCAAGGGCGGGAGTAACCGCACAGATACGCAGTATTTT.

The chain couples TRBV6-5 to TRBJ2-7; no reliable D call. V lost 3 bases, J lost 0 bases, and 9 bases lay in between. CDR1 is MNHEY, CDR2 SVGAGI, per germline. This CDR3 comprises 14 residues. CDR3 residues: CASSYDISSYEQYF. The CDR3 nucleotides are TGTGCCAGCAGTTATGACATCTCCTCCTACGAGCAGTACTTC.

The CDR3 nucleotides read TGTGCCTGGAGGACCGGGACAGCCGTTGAAAAACTGTTTTTT. This sequence encodes CAWRTGTAVEKLFF. The chain carries TRBV30 and TRBJ1-4, with 7 positions matching TRBD1. The junction had 8 bases not matched to a gene; V was cut back by 3 bases and J by 7 bases. The CDR3 totals 14 residues. CDR1 is GTSNPN and CDR2 is SVGIG in the germline V gene (reference sequence).

This clonotype has a handful of counts. V and J are TRBV6-6 and TRBJ2-3, with D perhaps given as TRBD1 or TRBD2 (6 bases each). The V end lost 6 bases, the J end lost 2 bases, and 15 bases lay between the germline ends. CDR1 is MNHNY and CDR2 is SVGAGI in the germline V gene (reference sequence). The CDR3 sequence is 15 residues long. The CDR3 nucleotides read TGTGCCAGCAGACAAGGGGGGCGGGCCACAGATACGCAGTATTTT. Its translation: CASRQGGRATDTQYF.

The V call is TRBV12-3 or TRBV12-4, the J call TRBJ2-7; possibly TRBD2 for D (6 bases). V shed 3 bases and J shed 2 bases, with 17 bases lying between them. The CDR3 spans 16 residues. CDR3 loop: CASSFFRAGSTYEQYF. The CDR3 region has the DNA TGTGCCAGCAGTTTTTTCAGGGCGGGGTCCACCTACGAGCAGTACTTC.

This clonotype was seen at least ten times. The genes are TRBV7-9 and TRBJ1-1; possible D gene TRBD1, 5 bases. The CDR3 sequence is 16 residues long. V was cut by 5 bases and J by 3 bases, with 19 bases left in between. The germline CDR1 and CDR2 sequences are SEHNR and FQNEAQ (reference sequence). The CDR3 reads CASSRRWGGTDTEAFF. As DNA, the CDR3 is TGTGCCAGCAGCCGCCGTTGGGGGGGAACGGACACTGAAGCTTTCTTT.

This clonotype was seen a handful of times. This sequence joins TRBV7-2 and TRBJ2-7; TRBD1 matches at 9 bases. The CDR3 covers 14 residues. V lost 4 bases and J lost 7; bases outside the gene matches: 8. CDR1 and CDR2 (germline): SGHTA, FQGNSA. CDR3 in amino acids: CASSSRDRVGEQYF. The CDR3 nucleotides read TGTGCCAGCAGCTCCCGGGACAGGGTTGGAGAGCAGTACTTC.

This clonotype was observed many times. The chain carries TRBV6-1 and TRBJ2-7, with D possibly matching TRBD1 (6 bases). Between the trimmed V and J ends, which lost 3 bases and 3 bases, there was a span of 15 bases. The CDR3 runs 15 residues. The germline V gene encodes CDR1 MNHNS and CDR2 SASEGT. The CDR3 loop is CASSEPTGIDYEQYF. The CDR3 DNA reads as TGTGCCAGCAGTGAGCCAACAGGGATCGACTACGAGCAGTACTTC.

The CDR3 protein is CASSGGAYNEQFF. In DNA form, the CDR3 reads TGTGCCAGTAGCGGGGGGGCTTACAATGAGCAGTTCTTC. V gene TRBV19 combines with J gene TRBJ2-1; TRBD2 matches at 8 bases. The CDR3 extends over 13 amino acids. The V segment lost 6 bases and the J segment 4 bases; nucleotides outside the gene matches: 2. Germline CDR1 and CDR2: LNHDA and SQIVND (reference sequence). Based on the CDR3 plus reference TRBV19 and TRBJ2-1, the full variable domain is DGGITQSPKYLFRKEGQNVTLSCEQNLNHDAMYWYRQDPGQGLRLIYYSQIVNDFQKGDIAEGYSVSREKKESFPLTVTSAQKNPTAFYLCASSGGAYNEQFFGPGTRLTVL.

This clonotype was detected ten times or more. V gene TRBV30 combines with J gene TRBJ2-1, with 7 bases matching TRBD1. The length of the CDR3 is 14 residues. V shed 8 bases and J 0 bases; nucleotides not matched to a gene: 7. Germline CDR1 and CDR2: GTSNPN and SVGIG (reference sequence). CDR3 sequence (DNA): TGTGCCCTTACGGGACAGTCCTCCTACAATGAGCAGTTCTTC. This gives the protein CALTGQSSYNEQFF.

V gene TRBV10-3 combines with J gene TRBJ1-5, with TRBD1 as a possible D gene (6 bases). Germline CDR1 ENHRY, CDR2 SYGVKD. CDR3 size: 15 residues. V gave up 2 bases and J gave up 1 base, with 9 bases separating them. This CDR3 reads CAISEGTLSNQPQHF. DNA for the CDR3: TGTGCCATCAGTGAGGGGACACTCAGCAATCAGCCCCAGCATTTT.

The chain joins TRBV6-2 or TRBV6-3 to TRBJ1-5; weak D call: TRBD1 (6 bases). V shed 5 bases and J shed 6 bases, with 17 bases lying between them. Germline loops: CDR1 MNHEY, CDR2 SVGEGT. This CDR3 is built from 15 residues. In DNA form, the CDR3 reads TGTGCCAGCAGTCCCCGGACAGCACCATCTCAGCCCCAGCATTTT. Encoded protein: CASSPRTAPSQPQHF.

This clonotype was seen only a few times. This sequence joins TRBV14 and TRBJ1-4, with D tentatively TRBD1 (5 bases). This CDR3 spans 13 amino acids. V was cut by 5 bases and J by 9 bases, with 13 bases left in between. From germline, CDR1 is SGHDN and CDR2 FVKESK. The CDR3 reads CASSSGSGQKLFF. The CDR3 nucleotides are TGTGCCAGCAGCTCGGGGTCGGGACAAAAACTGTTTTTT.

The chain carries TRBV6-2 or TRBV6-3 and TRBJ2-1; the match to TRBD2 covers 9 bases. This CDR3 comprises 12 residues. Germline CDR1 and CDR2: MNHEY and SVGEGT. Trimming took 2 bases from V and 12 from J; bases not matched to a gene: 2. In DNA form, the CDR3 reads TGTGCCAGCAGTTACCCAGCGGGGGGGCAGTTCTTC. Its translation is CASSYPAGGQFF.